The entry below gives a single TCR beta chain sequence along with its context. Its antigen is unknown. CD45RO-negative CD8 cells positively selected for CCR7 made up the naive population, which excluded terminally differentiated effector memory CD45RA+ cells. All donors were healthy HIV-negative adults lacking recent acute infections or vaccinations. The source of the sample is a study of shared clonotypes between healthy human individuals. Study observations and caveats: The donor pool, a small one, limited the genetic and exposure-history diversity represented. Shared clonotypes across all four donors exceeded non-shared ones in generation probability.

The repertoire was sequenced with immunoSEQ multiplex PCR; TCRdb's copy has only in-frame clones and lacks some. This repertoire shows around 2,000,000 clones, about 95% found once; its top ten account for approximately 1.2%. V was cut by 8 bases and J by 0 bases, with 21 bases left in between. Germline CDR1 and CDR2: SEHNR and FQNEAQ (reference sequence). There are 17 residues in the CDR3. The receptor was isolated from a young man in good health. The sample was naive CD8+ T cells sorted from blood. The chain couples TRBV7-9 to TRBJ2-3; D possibly corresponds to TRBD2 (6 bases). CDR3 protein: CASVPPRGTSSTDTQYF. CDR3 sequence (DNA): TGTGCCAGCGTCCCGCCCCGCGGGACCTCAAGCACAGATACGCAGTATTTT.